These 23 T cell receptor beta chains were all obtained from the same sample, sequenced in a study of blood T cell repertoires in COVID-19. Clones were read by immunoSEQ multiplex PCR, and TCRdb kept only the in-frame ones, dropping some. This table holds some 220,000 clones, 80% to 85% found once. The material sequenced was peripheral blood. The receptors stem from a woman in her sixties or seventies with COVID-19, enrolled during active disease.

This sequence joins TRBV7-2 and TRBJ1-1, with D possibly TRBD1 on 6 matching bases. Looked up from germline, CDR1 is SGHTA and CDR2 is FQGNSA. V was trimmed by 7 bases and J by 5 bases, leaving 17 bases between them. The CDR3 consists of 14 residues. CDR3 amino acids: CASNPEERGTEAFF. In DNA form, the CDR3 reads TGTGCCAGCAACCCCGAGGAGAGGGGGACTGAAGCTTTCTTT.

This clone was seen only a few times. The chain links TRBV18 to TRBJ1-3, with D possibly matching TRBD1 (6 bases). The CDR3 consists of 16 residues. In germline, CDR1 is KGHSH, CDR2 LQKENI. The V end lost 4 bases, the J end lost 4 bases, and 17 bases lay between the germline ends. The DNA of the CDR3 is TGTGCCAGCTCACACCTTGACACTGGGGGCGGAAACACCATATATTTT. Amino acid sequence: CASSHLDTGGGNTIYF.

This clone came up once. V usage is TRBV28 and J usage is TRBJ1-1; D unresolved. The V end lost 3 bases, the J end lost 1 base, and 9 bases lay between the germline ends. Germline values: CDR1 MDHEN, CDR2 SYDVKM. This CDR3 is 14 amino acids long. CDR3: CASSFRERNTEAFF. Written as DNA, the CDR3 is TGTGCCAGCAGTTTCCGAGAGAGGAACACTGAAGCTTTCTTT.

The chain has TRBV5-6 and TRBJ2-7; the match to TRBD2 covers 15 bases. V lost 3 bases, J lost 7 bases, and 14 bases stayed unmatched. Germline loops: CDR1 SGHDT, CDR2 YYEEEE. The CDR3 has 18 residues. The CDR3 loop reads CASSWVGTGTSGRKEQYF. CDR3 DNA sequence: TGTGCCAGCAGCTGGGTAGGGACCGGGACTAGCGGGAGGAAGGAGCAGTACTTC.

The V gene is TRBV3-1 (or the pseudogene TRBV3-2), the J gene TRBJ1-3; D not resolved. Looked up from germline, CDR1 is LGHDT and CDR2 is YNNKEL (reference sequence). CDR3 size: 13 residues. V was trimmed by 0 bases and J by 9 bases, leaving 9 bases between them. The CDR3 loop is CASSQDPEGTIYF. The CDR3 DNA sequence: TGTGCCAGCAGCCAAGATCCCGAGGGCACCATATATTTT.

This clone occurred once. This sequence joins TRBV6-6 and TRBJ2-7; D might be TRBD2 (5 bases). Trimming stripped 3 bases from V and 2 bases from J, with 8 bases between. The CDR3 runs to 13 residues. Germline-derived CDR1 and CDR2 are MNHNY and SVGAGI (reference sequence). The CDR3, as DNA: TGTGCCAGCAGTTATGAGGGAGCCTACGAGCAGTACTTC. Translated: CASSYEGAYEQYF.

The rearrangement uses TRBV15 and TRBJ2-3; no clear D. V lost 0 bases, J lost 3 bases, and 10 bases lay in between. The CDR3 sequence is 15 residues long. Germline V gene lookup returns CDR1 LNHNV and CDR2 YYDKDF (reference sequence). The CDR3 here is CATSRDWSMTDTQYF. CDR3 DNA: TGTGCCACCAGCAGAGATTGGTCTATGACAGATACGCAGTATTTT.

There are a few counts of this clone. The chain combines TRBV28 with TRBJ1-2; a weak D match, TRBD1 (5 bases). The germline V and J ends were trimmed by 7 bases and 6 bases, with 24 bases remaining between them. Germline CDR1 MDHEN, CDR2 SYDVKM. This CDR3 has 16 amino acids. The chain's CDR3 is CASTRRGVGGLDGYTF. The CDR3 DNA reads TGTGCCAGCACCCGAAGAGGGGTGGGGGGTTTGGATGGCTACACCTTC.

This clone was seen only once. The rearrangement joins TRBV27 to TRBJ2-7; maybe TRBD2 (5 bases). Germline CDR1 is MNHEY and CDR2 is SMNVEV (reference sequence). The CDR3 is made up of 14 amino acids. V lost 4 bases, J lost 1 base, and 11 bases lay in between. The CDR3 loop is CASSSPSGSYEQYF. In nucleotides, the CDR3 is TGTGCCAGCAGTTCCCCCAGCGGATCCTACGAGCAGTACTTC.

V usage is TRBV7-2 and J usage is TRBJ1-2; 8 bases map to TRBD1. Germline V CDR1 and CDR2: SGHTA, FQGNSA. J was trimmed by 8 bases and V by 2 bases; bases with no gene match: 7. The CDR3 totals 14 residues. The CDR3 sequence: CASSLIQGVEGYTF. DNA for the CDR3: TGTGCCAGCAGCTTAATACAGGGGGTAGAAGGCTACACCTTC.

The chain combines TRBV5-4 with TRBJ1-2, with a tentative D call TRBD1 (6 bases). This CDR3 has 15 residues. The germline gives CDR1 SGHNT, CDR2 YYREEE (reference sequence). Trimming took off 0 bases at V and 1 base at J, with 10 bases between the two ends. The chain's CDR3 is CASSLVGASNYGYTF. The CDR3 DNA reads TGTGCCAGCAGCTTGGTGGGGGCGAGTAACTATGGCTACACCTTC.

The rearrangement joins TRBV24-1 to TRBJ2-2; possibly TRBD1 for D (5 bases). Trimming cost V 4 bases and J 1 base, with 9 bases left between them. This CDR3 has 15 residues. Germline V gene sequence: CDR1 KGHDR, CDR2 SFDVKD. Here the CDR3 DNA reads TGTGCCACCAGTGACCCTGGACAGAACACCGGGGAGCTGTTTTTT. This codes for CATSDPGQNTGELFF.

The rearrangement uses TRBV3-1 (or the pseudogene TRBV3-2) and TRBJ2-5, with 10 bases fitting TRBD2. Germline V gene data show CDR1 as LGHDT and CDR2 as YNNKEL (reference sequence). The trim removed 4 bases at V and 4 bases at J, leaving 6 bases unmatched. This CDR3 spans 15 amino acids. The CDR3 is CASSPSGRAVETQYF. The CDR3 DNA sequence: TGTGCCAGCAGCCCAAGCGGGAGGGCCGTAGAGACCCAGTACTTC.

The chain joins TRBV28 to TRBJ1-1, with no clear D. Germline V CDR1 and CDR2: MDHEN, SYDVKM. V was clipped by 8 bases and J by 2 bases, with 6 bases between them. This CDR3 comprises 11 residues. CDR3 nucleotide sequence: TGTGCCAGCGAGGGCAACACTGAAGCTTTCTTT. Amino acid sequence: CASEGNTEAFF.

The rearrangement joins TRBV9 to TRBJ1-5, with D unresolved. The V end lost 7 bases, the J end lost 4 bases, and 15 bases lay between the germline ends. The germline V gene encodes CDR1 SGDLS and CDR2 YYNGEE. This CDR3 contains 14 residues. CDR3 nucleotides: TGTGCCAGCTCTACCGAGTCTTCAAATCAGCCCCAGCATTTT. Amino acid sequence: CASSTESSNQPQHF.

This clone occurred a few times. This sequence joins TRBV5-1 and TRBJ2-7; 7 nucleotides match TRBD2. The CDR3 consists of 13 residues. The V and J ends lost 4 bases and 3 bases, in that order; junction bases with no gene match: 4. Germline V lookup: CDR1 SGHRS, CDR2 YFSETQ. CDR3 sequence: CASSHSSGYEQYF. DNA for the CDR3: TGCGCCAGCAGCCATTCTAGCGGCTACGAGCAGTACTTC.

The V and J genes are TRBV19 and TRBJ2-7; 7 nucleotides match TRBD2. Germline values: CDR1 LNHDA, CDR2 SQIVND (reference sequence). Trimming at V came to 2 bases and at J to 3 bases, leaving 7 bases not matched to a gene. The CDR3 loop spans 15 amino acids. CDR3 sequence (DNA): TGTGCCAGTAGTATATATTCGGGAGGAGTCTACGAGCAGTACTTC. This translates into CASSIYSGGVYEQYF. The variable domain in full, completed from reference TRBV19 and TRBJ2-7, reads DGGITQSPKYLFRKEGQNVTLSCEQNLNHDAMYWYRQDPGQGLRLIYYSQIVNDFQKGDIAEGYSVSREKKESFPLTVTSAQKNPTAFYLCASSIYSGGVYEQYFGPGTRLTVT.

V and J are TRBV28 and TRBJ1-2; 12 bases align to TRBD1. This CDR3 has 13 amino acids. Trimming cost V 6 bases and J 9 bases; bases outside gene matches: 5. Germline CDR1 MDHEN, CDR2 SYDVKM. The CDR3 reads CASRGTGGSSYTF. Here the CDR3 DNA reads TGTGCCAGCAGGGGGACAGGGGGCTCGAGCTACACCTTC.

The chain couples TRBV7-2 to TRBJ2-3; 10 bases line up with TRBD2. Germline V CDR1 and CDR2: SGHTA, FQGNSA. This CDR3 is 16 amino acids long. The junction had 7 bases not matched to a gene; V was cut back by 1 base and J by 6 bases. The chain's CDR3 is CASSLGTAGGTDTQYF. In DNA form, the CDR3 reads TGTGCCAGCAGCTTAGGAACAGCGGGGGGGACCGATACGCAGTATTTT.

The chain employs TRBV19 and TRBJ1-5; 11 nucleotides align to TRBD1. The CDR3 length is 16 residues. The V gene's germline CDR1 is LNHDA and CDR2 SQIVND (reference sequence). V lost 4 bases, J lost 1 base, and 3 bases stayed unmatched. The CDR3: CASSRGDRGSNQPQHF. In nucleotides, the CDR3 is TGTGCCAGTAGTAGGGGGGACAGGGGGAGCAATCAGCCCCAGCATTTT.

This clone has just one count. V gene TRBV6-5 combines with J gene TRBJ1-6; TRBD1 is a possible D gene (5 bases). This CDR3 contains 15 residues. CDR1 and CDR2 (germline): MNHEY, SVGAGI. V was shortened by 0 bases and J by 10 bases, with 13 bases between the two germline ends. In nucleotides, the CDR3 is TGTGCCAGCAGTTACTCGTATCAGGGAAAGTCACCCCTCCACTTT. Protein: CASSYSYQGKSPLHF.

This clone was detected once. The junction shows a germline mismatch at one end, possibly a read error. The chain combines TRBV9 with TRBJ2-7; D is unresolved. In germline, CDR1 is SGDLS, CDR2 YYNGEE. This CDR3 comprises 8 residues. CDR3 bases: TGTGCCAGCAGCTCGTATAACTTC. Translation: CASSSYNF. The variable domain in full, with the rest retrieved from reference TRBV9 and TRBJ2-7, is DSGVTQTPKHLITATGQRVTLRCSPRSGDLSVYWYQQSLDQGLQFLIQYYNGEERAKGNILERFSAQQFPDLHSELNLSSLELGDSALYFCASSSYNFGPGTRLTVT.

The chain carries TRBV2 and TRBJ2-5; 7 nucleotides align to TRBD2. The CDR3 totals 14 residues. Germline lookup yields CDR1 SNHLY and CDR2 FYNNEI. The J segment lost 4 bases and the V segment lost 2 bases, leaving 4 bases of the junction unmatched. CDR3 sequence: CASSEFGRRETQYF. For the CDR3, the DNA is TGTGCCAGCAGTGAATTCGGGAGGAGAGAGACCCAGTACTTC.